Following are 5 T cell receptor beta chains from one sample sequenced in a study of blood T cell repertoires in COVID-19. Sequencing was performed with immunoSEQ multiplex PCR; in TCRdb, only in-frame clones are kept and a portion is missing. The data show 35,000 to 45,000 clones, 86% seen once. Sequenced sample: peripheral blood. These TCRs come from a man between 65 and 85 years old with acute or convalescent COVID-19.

The CDR3 spells CASSQASGRLGNEQFF. CDR3 in DNA: TGTGCCAGCAGCCAGGCTAGCGGGAGGTTGGGGAATGAGCAGTTCTTC. The chain is built from TRBV5-4 and TRBJ2-1, with 11 positions matching TRBD2. The germline gives CDR1 SGHNT, CDR2 YYREEE (reference sequence). V lost 4 bases, J lost 7 bases, and 10 bases stayed unmatched. The CDR3 is made up of 16 amino acids.

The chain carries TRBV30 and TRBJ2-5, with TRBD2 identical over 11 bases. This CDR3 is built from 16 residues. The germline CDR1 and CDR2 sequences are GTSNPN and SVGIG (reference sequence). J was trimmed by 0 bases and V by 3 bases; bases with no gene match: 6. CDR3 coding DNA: TGTGCCTGGAGCCCAATAGCGGGGGGGTACCAAGAGACCCAGTACTTC. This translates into CAWSPIAGGYQETQYF.

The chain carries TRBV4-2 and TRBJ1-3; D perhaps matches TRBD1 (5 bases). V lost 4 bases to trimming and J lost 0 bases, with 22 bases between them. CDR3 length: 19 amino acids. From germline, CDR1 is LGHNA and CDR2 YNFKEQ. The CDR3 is CASSPPYPTDILSGNTIYF. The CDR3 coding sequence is TGTGCCAGCAGCCCCCCCTATCCGACGGACATACTCTCTGGAAACACCATATATTTT.

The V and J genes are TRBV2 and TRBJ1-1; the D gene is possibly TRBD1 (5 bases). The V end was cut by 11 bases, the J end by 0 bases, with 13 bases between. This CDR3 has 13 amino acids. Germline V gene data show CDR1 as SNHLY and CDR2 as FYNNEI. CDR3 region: CALSRQMNTEAFF. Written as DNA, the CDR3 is TGTGCCCTCAGCCGACAGATGAACACTGAAGCTTTCTTT.

In DNA form, the CDR3 reads TGTGCCAGCAGTTTCAGGACAGGGGGGGGTGAGACCCAGTACTTC. It yields the protein CASSFRTGGGETQYF. The chain has TRBV27 and TRBJ2-5; 10 bases are a match to TRBD1. Germline CDR1 is MNHEY and CDR2 is SMNVEV (reference sequence). CDR3 length: 15 amino acids. The V segment lost 3 bases and the J segment 5 bases; nucleotides outside the gene matches: 6.